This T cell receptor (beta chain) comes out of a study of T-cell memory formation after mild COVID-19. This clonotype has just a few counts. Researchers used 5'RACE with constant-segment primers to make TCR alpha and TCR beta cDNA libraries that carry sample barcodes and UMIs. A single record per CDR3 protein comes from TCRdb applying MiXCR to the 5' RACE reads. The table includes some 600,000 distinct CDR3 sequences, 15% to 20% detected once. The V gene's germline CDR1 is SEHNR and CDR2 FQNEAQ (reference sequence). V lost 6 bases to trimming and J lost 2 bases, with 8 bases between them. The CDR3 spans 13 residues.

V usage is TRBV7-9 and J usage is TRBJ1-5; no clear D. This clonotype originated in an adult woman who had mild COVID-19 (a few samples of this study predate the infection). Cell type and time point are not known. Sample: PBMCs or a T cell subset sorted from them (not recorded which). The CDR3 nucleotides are TGTGCCAGCAGGTCTGGCGGCAATCAGCCCCAGCATTTT. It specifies CASRSGGNQPQHF. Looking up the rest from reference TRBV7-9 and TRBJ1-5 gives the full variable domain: DTGVSQNPRHKITKRGQNVTFRCDPISEHNRLYWYRQTLGQGPEFLTYFQNEAQLEKSRLLSDRFSAERPKGSFSTLEIQRTEQGDSAMYLCASRSGGNQPQHFGDGTRLSIL.